Listed below are T cell receptor beta chains from one sample, sequenced in a study of T cells in Graves' hyperthyroidism and ophthalmopathy. TCRdb reprocessed the multiplex PCR reads with MiXCR, giving one entry per CDR3 protein. The sample yields about 350,000 distinct CDR3 sequences, roughly 15% seen once. Sample: blood. All receptors come from a woman between 55 and 75 years old with Graves' ophthalmopathy. Both conserved end residues are trimmed from each CDR3. The order of the fields is J gene, V gene, CDR3 protein.

TRBJ2-2 | TRBV11-2 | TSSPDRSLGELF
TRBJ2-3 | TRBV27 | ASSLNRPTDTQY
TRBJ2-4 | TRBV20-1 | SARPATGENIQY
TRBJ1-4 | TRBV12-3/TRBV12-4 | ASSSLAVSTNEKLF
TRBJ2-7 | TRBV30 | AWRRGYEQY
TRBJ1-1 | TRBV19 | ASRLGLSGNTEAF
TRBJ2-5 | TRBV9 | ASSDGGPVETQY
TRBJ2-3 | TRBV12-3/TRBV12-4 | ASSWRVPDTQY
TRBJ2-3 | TRBV12-3/TRBV12-4 | ASSLEGQGTDTQY
TRBJ1-1 | TRBV12-3/TRBV12-4 | ASSSGAAYTEAF
TRBJ2-5 | TRBV12-3/TRBV12-4 | ASSLRERRRGTQY
TRBJ2-7 | TRBV2 | ASTRTGVYEQY
TRBJ2-3 | TRBV11-2 | ASSALDTQY
TRBJ2-1 | TRBV24-1 | ATSDSAGSGNEQF
TRBJ2-2 | TRBV7-3 | ASSLTGGDTGELF
TRBJ2-7 | TRBV7-2 | ASSLAPGEQY